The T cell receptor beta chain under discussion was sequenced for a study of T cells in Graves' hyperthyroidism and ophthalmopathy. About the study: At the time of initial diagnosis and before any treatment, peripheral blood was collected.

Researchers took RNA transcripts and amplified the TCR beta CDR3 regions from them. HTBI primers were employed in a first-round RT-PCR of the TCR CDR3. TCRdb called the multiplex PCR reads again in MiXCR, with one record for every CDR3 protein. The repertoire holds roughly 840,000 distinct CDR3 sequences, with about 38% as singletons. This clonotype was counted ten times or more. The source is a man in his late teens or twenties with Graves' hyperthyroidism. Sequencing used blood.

CDR3 DNA: TGCAGCGTTGTCCGTGATAGGGATTACGAGCAGTACTTC. Amino acid sequence: CSVVRDRDYEQYF. The rearrangement links TRBV29-1 to TRBJ2-7; D unresolved. CDR3 size: 13 residues. The germline gives CDR1 SQVTM, CDR2 ANQGSEA. Trimming stripped 4 bases from V and 4 bases from J, with 14 bases between.